This T cell receptor (beta chain) emerged from a study of technical replicates of blood from a handful of donors. Assay: immunoSEQ multiplex PCR; the TCRdb copy retains only in-frame clones and omits some. The sample holds more than 90,000 clones, nearly 97% seen once. The germline V gene has CDR1 SEHNR and CDR2 FQNEAQ (reference sequence). J was trimmed by 5 bases and V by 4 bases; bases with no gene match: 2. The CDR3 has 14 amino acids. The clonotype originates from a human donor in good health. Sequencing input: T cells isolated from PBMCs. The rearrangement joins TRBV7-9 to TRBJ2-5; 12 bases are a match to TRBD1. DNA of the CDR3: TGTGCCAGCAGCTGGGACAGGGGGCTCGAGACCCAGTACTTC. This sequence encodes CASSWDRGLETQYF.